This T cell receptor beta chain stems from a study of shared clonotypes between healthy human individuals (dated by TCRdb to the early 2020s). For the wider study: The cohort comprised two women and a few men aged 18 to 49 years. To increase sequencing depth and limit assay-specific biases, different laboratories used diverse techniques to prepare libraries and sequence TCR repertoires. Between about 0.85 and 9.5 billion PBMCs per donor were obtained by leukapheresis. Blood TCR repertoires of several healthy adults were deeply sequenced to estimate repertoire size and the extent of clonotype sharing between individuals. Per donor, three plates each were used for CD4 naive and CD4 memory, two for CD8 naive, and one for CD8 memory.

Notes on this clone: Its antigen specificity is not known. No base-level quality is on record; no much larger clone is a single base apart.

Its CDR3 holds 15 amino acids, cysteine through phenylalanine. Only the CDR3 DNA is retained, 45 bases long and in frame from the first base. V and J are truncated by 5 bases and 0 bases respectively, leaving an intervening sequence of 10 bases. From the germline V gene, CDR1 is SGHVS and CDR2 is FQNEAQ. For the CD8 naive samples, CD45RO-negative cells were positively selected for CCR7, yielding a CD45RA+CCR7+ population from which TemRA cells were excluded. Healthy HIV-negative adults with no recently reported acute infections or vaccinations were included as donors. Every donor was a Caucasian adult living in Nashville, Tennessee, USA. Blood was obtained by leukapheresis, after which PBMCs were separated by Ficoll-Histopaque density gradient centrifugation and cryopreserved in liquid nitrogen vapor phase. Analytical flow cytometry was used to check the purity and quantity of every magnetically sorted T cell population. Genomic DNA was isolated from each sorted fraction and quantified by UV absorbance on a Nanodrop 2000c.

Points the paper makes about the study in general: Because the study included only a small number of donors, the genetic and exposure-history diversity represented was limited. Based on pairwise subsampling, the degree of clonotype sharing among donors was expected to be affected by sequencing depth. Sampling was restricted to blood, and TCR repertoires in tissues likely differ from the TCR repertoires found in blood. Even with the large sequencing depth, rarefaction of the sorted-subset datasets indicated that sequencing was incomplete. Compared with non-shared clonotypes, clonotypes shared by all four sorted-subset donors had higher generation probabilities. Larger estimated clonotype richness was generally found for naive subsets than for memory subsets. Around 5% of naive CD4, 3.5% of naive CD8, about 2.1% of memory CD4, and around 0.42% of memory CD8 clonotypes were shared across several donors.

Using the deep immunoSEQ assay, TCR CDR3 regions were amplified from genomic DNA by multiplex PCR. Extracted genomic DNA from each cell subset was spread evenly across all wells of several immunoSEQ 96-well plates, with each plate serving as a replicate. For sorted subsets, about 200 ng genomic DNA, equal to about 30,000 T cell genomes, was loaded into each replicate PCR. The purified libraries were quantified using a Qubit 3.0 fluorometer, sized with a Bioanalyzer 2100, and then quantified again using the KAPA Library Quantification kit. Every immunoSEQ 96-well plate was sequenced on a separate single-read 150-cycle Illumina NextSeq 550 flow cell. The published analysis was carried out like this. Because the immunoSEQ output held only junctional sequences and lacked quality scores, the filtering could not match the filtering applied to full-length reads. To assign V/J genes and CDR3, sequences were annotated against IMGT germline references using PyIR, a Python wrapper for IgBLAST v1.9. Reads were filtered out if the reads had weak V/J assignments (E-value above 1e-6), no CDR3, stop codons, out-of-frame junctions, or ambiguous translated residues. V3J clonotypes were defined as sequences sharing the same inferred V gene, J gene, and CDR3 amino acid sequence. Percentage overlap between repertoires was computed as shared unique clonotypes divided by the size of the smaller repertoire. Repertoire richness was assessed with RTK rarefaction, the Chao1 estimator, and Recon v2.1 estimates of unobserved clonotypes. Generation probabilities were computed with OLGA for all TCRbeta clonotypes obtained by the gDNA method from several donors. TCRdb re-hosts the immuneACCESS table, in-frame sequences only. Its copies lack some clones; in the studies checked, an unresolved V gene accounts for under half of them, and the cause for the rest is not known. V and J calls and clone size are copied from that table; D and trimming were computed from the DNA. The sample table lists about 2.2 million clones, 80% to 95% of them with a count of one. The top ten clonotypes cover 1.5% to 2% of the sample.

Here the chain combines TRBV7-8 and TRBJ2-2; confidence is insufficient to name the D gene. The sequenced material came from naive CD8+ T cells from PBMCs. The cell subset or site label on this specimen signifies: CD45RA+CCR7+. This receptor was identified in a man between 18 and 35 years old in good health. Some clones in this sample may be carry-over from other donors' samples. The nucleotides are TGTGCCAGCAGCATTTTGCTTCCGAACACCGGGGAGCTGTTTTTT. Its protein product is CASSILLPNTGELFF.